This T cell receptor beta chain was retrieved from a study of OX40 agonist ivuxolimab in advanced cancers. This CDR3 comprises 15 residues. Germline loops: CDR1 LNHDA, CDR2 SQIVND (reference sequence). V was trimmed by 8 bases and J by 2 bases, leaving 18 bases between them. Produced via immunoSEQ multiplex PCR; TCRdb's table is partial and in-frame only. Of about 48,000 clones in the sample, 70% to 90% are singletons; the top ten hold roughly 48%. Sample: CD4+ or CD8+ T cells sorted from blood, taken in a trial of the OX40 agonist ivuxolimab. The TCR sequence derives from an adult with an advanced solid tumor such as melanoma, head and neck, liver or kidney cancer. V and J are TRBV19 and TRBJ1-1, with D unclear. Written as DNA, the CDR3 is TGTGCCAGTTCGTTTTGGCAGCTACCAAACACTGAAGCTTTCTTT. It encodes CASSFWQLPNTEAFF. Looking up the rest from reference TRBV19 and TRBJ1-1 gives the full variable domain: DGGITQSPKYLFRKEGQNVTLSCEQNLNHDAMYWYRQDPGQGLRLIYYSQIVNDFQKGDIAEGYSVSREKKESFPLTVTSAQKNPTAFYLCASSFWQLPNTEAFFGQGTRLTVV.